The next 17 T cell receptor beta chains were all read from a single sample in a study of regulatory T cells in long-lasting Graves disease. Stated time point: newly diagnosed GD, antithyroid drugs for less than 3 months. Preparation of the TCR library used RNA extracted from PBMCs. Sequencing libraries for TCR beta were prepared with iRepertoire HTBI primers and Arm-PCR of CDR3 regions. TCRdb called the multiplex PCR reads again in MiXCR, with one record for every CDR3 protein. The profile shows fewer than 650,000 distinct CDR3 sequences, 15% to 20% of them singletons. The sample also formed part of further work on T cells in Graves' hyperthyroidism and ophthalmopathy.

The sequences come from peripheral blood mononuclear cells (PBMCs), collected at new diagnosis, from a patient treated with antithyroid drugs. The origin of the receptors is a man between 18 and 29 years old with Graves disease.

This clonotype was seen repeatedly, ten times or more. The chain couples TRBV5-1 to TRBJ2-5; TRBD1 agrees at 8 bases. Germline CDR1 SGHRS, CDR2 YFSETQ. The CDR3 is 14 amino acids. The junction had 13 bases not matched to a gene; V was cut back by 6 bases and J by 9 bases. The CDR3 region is CASTSEDRVGSQYF. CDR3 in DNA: TGCGCCAGCACGTCAGAGGACAGGGTGGGGTCCCAGTACTTC.

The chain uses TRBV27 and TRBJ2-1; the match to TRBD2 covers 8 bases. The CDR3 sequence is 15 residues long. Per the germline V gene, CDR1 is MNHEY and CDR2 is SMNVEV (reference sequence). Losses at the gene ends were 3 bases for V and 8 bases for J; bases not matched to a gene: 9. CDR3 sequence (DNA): TGTGCCAGCAGTTTCCGGACTAGCCCCCGGGATGAGCAGTTCTTC. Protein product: CASSFRTSPRDEQFF.

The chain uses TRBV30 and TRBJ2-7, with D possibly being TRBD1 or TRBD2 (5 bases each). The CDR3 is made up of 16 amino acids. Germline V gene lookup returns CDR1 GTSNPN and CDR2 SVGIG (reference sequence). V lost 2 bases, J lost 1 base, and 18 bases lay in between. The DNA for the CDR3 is TGTGCCTGGAGTTCTACACCTGGTTGGGGGTCCTACGAGCAGTACTTC. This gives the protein CAWSSTPGWGSYEQYF. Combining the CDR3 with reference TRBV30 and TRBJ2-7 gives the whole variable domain SQTIHQWPATLVQPVGSPLSLECTVEGTSNPNLYWYRQAAGRGLQLLFYSVGIGQISSEVPQNLSASRPQDRQFILSSKKLLLSDSGFYLCAWSSTPGWGSYEQYFGPGTRLTVT.

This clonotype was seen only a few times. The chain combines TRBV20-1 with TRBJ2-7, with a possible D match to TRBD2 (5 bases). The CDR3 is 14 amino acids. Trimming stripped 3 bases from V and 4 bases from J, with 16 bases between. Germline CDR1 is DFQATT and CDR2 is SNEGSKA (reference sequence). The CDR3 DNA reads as TGCAGTGCTAGTGGTCCGGGAAATTTATACGAGCAGTACTTC. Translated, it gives CSASGPGNLYEQYF.

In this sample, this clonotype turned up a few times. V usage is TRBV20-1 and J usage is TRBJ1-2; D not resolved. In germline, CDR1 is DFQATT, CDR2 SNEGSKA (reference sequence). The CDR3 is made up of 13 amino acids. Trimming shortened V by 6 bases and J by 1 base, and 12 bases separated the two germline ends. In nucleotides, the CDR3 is TGCAGTGCCCCCCTGGAGTATAACTATGGCTACACCTTC. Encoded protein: CSAPLEYNYGYTF.

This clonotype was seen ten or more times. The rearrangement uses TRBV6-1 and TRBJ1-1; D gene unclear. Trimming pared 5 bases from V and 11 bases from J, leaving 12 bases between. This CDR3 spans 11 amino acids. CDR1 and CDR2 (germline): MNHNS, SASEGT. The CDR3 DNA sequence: TGTGCCAGCAGTCTCGGGCTGAGCGCTTTCTTT. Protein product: CASSLGLSAFF.

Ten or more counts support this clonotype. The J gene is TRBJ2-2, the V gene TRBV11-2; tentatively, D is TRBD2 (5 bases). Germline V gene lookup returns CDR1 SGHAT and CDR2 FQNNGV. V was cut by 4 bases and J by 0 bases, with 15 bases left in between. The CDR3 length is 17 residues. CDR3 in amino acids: CASSSPAGSTNTGELFF. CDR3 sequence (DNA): TGTGCCAGCAGCTCCCCTGCGGGCTCTACGAACACCGGGGAGCTGTTTTTT.

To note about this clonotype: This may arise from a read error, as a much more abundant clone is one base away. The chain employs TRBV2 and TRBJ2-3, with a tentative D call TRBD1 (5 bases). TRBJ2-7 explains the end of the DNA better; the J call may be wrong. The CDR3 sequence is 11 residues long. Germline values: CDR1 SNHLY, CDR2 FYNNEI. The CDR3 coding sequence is TGTGCCAGCAGTGAGGGGCAGGGGCAGTACTTC. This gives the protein CASSEGQGQYF.

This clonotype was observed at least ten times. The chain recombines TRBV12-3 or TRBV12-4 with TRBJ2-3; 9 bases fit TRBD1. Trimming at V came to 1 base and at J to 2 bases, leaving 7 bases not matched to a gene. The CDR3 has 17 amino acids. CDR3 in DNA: TGTGCCAGCAGTTTAGGCGGGACAGGGACGATCACAGATACGCAGTATTTT. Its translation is CASSLGGTGTITDTQYF.

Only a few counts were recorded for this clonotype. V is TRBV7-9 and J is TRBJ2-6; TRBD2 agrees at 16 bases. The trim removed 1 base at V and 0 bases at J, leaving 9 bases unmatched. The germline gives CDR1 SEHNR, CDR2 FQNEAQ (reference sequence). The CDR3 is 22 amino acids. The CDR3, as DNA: TGTGCCAGCAGCTTAGGACGGTTGGGGACTAGCGGGAGGGCCTCTGGGGCCAACGTCCTGACTTTC. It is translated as CASSLGRLGTSGRASGANVLTF.

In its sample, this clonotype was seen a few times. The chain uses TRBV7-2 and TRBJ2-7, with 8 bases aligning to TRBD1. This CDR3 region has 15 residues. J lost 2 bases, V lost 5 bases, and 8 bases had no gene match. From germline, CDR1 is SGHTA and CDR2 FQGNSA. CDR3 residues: CASSQWDRRTYEQYF. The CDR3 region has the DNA TGTGCCAGCAGCCAATGGGACAGGAGGACCTACGAGCAGTACTTC.

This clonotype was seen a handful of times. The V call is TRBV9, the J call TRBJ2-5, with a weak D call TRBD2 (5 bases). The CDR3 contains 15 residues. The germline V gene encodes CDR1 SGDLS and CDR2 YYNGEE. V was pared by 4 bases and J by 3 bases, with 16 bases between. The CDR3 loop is CASSPLAGREETQYF. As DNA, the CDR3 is TGTGCCAGCAGCCCCTTGGCGGGTCGTGAAGAGACCCAGTACTTC.

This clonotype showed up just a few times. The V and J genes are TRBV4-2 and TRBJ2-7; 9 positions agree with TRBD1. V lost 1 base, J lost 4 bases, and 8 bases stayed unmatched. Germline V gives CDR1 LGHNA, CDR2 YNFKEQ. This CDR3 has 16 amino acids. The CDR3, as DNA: TGTGCCAGCAGCCAAGGGGGAGGGACAGGGAGTTACGAGCAGTACTTC. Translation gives CASSQGGGTGSYEQYF.

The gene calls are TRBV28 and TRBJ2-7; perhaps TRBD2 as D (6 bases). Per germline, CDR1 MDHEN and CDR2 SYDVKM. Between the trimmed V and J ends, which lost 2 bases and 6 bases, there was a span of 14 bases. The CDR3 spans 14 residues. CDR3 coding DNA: TGTGCCAGCAGTTTAGGCAGTGGAGGGATCGAGCAGTACTTC. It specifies CASSLGSGGIEQYF.

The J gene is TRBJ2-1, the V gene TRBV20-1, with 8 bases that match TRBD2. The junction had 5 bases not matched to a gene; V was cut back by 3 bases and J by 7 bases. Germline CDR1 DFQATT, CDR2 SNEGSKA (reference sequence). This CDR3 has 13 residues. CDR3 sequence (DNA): TGCAGTGCTAGCGGGAGGGCCCGAAATGAGCAGTTCTTC. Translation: CSASGRARNEQFF.

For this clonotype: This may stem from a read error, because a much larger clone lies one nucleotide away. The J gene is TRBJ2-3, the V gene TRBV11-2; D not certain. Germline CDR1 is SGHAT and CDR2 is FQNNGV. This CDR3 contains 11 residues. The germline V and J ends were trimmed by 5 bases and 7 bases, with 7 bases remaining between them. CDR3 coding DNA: TGTGCCAGCAGCCCCGTTAATACGCAGTATTTT. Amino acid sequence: CASSPVNTQYF.

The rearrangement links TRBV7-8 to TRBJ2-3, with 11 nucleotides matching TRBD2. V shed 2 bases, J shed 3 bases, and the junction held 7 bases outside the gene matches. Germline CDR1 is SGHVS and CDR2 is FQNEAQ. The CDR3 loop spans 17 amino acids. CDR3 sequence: CASSLQASGRRTDTQYF. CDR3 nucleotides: TGTGCCAGCAGCTTACAGGCTAGCGGGAGGCGGACAGATACGCAGTATTTT.